This T cell receptor beta chain emerged from a study of blood T cell repertoires in COVID-19. Across the study: Specimens from acute and convalescent COVID-19 originated in the United States, Italy and Spain. The analysed material was cDNA or gDNA that came from T cells, B-cell-depleted T cells, or PBMCs.

Per the authors' pipeline: Amplification of reference gene primers provided the estimated nucleated cell counts. TCRdb keeps only in-frame clones here, not all; method: immunoSEQ multiplex PCR. That table is the source of V, J and clone size, and D and trimming were worked out from the DNA. The table includes more than 250,000 clones, 88% detected once. The V gene's germline CDR1 is SGHDT and CDR2 YYEEEE. The CDR3 has 15 amino acids. Trimming removed 1 base from V and 5 bases from J, with 16 bases in between. The TCR sequence derives from a human donor in a cohort sampled during active COVID-19. Sequenced sample: peripheral blood. This sequence joins TRBV5-6 and TRBJ2-7; the D gene is possibly TRBD1 (5 bases). The CDR3 protein is CASSLQGLNPHEQYF. CDR3 DNA: TGTGCCAGCAGCTTGCAGGGCCTTAATCCCCACGAGCAGTACTTC.